This T cell receptor (beta chain) emerged from a study of blood T cells in healthy people across ages. This clonotype was counted only a few times. Next came a second PCR, run for 7 to 11 cycles, which used a sample-barcoded 5' primer along with a J-beta primer mix. TCRdb fed the 5' RACE reads into MiXCR, producing one record per CDR3 protein. The sample records about 1,500,000 distinct CDR3 sequences, 28% being singletons. The CDR3 totals 15 residues. Between the trimmed V and J ends, which lost 2 bases and 0 bases, there was a span of 8 bases. Germline CDR1 and CDR2: LNHNV and YYDKDF (reference sequence). Per-sample PBMC isolation yielded at least 6.5 million cells.

The chain joins TRBV15 to TRBJ2-1, with D uncertain. The receptor was derived from a woman in her thirties in good health. Input material: blood. CDR3 loop: CATSRLRDSYNEQFF. CDR3 bases: TGTGCCACCAGCAGACTCCGAGACTCCTACAATGAGCAGTTCTTC.